This T cell receptor (beta chain) was obtained from a study of cytomegalovirus exposure and HLA in healthy donors. General observations from the study: A likely sequencing artifact accounted for one observed cluster of highly shared sequence variants. A later analysis by the authors found several of the most significant clusters apparently linked to common viral pathogens. Among CMV-associated TCR beta chains, most appeared HLA-restricted in a later analysis.

About this clone itself: Its matching antigen is unknown.

Germline CDR1 is LGHNA and CDR2 is YNFKEQ. Trimming removed 5 bases from V and 2 bases from J, with 13 bases in between. The CDR3 has 15 amino acids. The PCR employed 60 Vbeta primers together with 13 Jbeta primers. Clones were sequenced by immunoSEQ multiplex PCR, and TCRdb holds only the in-frame ones, with some missing. The data contain 30,000 to 40,000 clones, 86% of them singletons. Healthy people donating bone marrow made up the donors. The rearrangement joins TRBV4-2 to TRBJ2-1; the D gene is possibly TRBD2 (6 bases). Sequenced sample: PBMCs. The clonotype comes from a woman in her thirties or forties in good health and CMV-seropositive. The CDR3 reads CASSARLGAYNEQFF. In nucleotides, the CDR3 is TGTGCCAGCAGCGCGAGACTAGGGGCCTACAATGAGCAGTTCTTC.